This T cell receptor (beta chain) originates from a study of PD-1 blockade in mismatch repair-deficient tumors. Study-wide context: All were previously treated, progressing patients with about twelve mismatch repair-deficient cancer types. The study's findings and limits: Tumor-resident clones, often undetectable pretreatment in blood, expanded then contracted after pembrolizumab.

Comment on this clone: The antigen is unknown.

All patients were mismatch repair deficient, assessed by either PCR or immunohistochemistry. A few pembrolizumab responders had their TCRs sequenced. Profiling relied on immunoSEQ multiplex PCR, and the TCRdb table lists in-frame clones only, not all of them. The table lists roughly 120,000 clones, over 60% of them singletons. V lost 6 bases to trimming and J lost 7 bases, with 18 bases between them. Germline V CDR1 and CDR2: SGHTA, FQGNSA. The CDR3 has 14 amino acids. The sample consisted of peripheral blood, taken 60 weeks after starting pembrolizumab. The TCR comes from an adult with mismatch repair-deficient cancer. J is TRBJ1-2 and V is TRBV7-2; D is possibly TRBD1 (5 bases). DNA for the CDR3: TGTGCCAGCAGTAGTAGTAACAGGCCGAGTGGCTACACCTTC. This encodes CASSSSNRPSGYTF.